The 23 T cell receptor beta chains below were found in one sample sequenced in a study of blood T cells in healthy people across ages. Sample-barcoded 5' priming and a J-beta primer mix drove a second PCR of about 7 to 12 cycles. TCRdb reanalysed the 5' RACE reads using MiXCR and keeps one entry per CDR3 protein. In the table there are 1.2 million to 1.5 million distinct CDR3 sequences, approximately 59% of which are singletons. The source material was blood. Receptors originate from a man aged 18 to 29 in good health.

V usage is TRBV20-1 and J usage is TRBJ1-1; tentatively, D is TRBD1 (5 bases). The CDR3 is 14 residues long. V lost 3 bases and J lost 4, with 15 bases in between. Per germline, CDR1 DFQATT and CDR2 SNEGSKA (reference sequence). The CDR3 DNA reads as TGCAGTGCTAGGGGACGGACTTTGTCCACTGAAGCTTTCTTT. This codes for CSARGRTLSTEAFF.

CDR3 protein: CASSLDILAKNIQYF. CDR3 coding DNA: TGTGCCAGCAGCTTAGATATACTAGCCAAAAACATTCAGTACTTC. The V and J genes are TRBV11-2 and TRBJ2-4; D unclear. This CDR3 region has 15 residues. V lost 0 bases to trimming and J lost 0 bases, with 6 bases between them. Germline values: CDR1 SGHAT, CDR2 FQNNGV.

The rearrangement joins TRBV29-1 to TRBJ2-7, with TRBD2 matching 11 bases. CDR1 and CDR2 from the germline V gene are SQVTM and ANQGSEA. V lost 1 base to trimming and J lost 2 bases; unmatched junction nucleotides: 13. CDR3 length: 18 amino acids. The CDR3, as DNA: TGCAGCGTTGAAGGGTGGGGGACTAGCGGACTCGCTACCTACGAGCAGTACTTC. As protein: CSVEGWGTSGLATYEQYF.

This clonotype came up a few times. The chain recombines TRBV7-6 with TRBJ2-4, with a tentative D call TRBD2 (6 bases). The DNA end is a closer match to TRBJ2-7, so the J assignment may be wrong. The CDR3 length is 14 residues. CDR1 and CDR2 from the germline V gene are SGHVS and FNYEAQ. The DNA for the CDR3 is TGTGCCAGCAGCCTAGGCGGGAATACCTACGAGCAGTACTTC. Translated, it gives CASSLGGNTYEQYF.

Concerning this clonotype itself: A read error may be the cause here, since a much bigger clone is one base away. The chain has TRBV20-1 and TRBJ2-1; D is uncertain. Germline V gives CDR1 DFQATT, CDR2 SNEGSKA (reference sequence). V lost 2 bases and J lost 6, with 11 bases in between. The CDR3 totals 13 residues. The CDR3, as DNA: TGCAGTGCTAGACAGGACCGATGCAATGAGCAGTTCTTC. Translation: CSARQDRCNEQFF.

This clonotype was found once. This sequence joins TRBV28 and TRBJ1-2; a weak D match, TRBD1 (5 bases). There are 14 residues in the CDR3. Looked up from germline, CDR1 is MDHEN and CDR2 is SYDVKM. Trimming took 8 bases from V and 6 from J, leaving 19 bases between them. The CDR3 nucleotides are TGTGCCAGCCAGGGAGGCACGCCGACCCATGGCTACACCTTC. It translates to CASQGGTPTHGYTF.

The chain combines TRBV19 with TRBJ2-7; tentative D call: TRBD2 (5 bases). V lost 4 bases to trimming and J lost 1 base, with 14 bases between them. CDR1 LNHDA and CDR2 SQIVND come from the germline V gene (reference sequence). The CDR3 consists of 15 residues. CDR3 coding DNA: TGTGCCAGTAGTAATGCGTTAGCGATTTCCTACGAGCAGTACTTC. Translated: CASSNALAISYEQYF.

This clonotype was seen a handful of times. CDR3 coding DNA: TGTGCCAGCAGCTTTGGAAAGGGTAAGGCTTTCTTT. It is translated as CASSFGKGKAFF. The chain employs TRBV7-9 and TRBJ1-1, with D uncertain. The V gene lost 3 bases and the J gene lost 11 bases, with 13 bases spanning the gap. The CDR3 is 12 residues long. Germline V gene sequence: CDR1 SEHNR, CDR2 FQNEAQ (reference sequence).

This chain connects TRBV5-1 to TRBJ2-7; D perhaps matches TRBD2 (5 bases). The CDR3 has 14 amino acids. V lost 3 bases and J 0 bases, leaving 10 bases between the germline ends. From germline, CDR1 is SGHRS and CDR2 YFSETQ. CDR3 sequence reads: CASSSEDPSYEQYF. DNA for the CDR3: TGCGCCAGCAGCTCGGAGGACCCCTCCTACGAGCAGTACTTC.

The rearrangement uses TRBV9 and TRBJ2-1; D could derive from TRBD1 or TRBD2 (7 bases each). CDR1 and CDR2 (germline): SGDLS, YYNGEE. The V end lost 1 base, the J end lost 0 bases, and 17 bases lay between the germline ends. The CDR3 sequence is 18 residues long. The CDR3 is CASSVMGEGALSYNEQFF. The CDR3 nucleotides read TGTGCCAGCAGCGTAATGGGGGAGGGGGCCCTCTCCTACAATGAGCAGTTCTTC.

V is TRBV27 and J is TRBJ2-3, with 7 bases lining up with TRBD2. Germline loops: CDR1 MNHEY, CDR2 SMNVEV (reference sequence). The CDR3 has 18 residues. Unmatched junction bases numbered 16, after V lost 4 bases and J lost 3 bases. The CDR3 DNA reads TGTGCCAGCAGTTCCTACCTAGAGGGCGGGGGATGGACAGATACGCAGTATTTT. Residues: CASSSYLEGGGWTDTQYF.

J is TRBJ2-2 and V is TRBV4-1; a weak D match, TRBD1 (6 bases). Between the trimmed V and J ends, which lost 1 base and 5 bases, there was a span of 14 bases. CDR1 MGHRA and CDR2 YSYEKL come from the germline V gene. This CDR3 contains 16 residues. CDR3 nucleotides: TGCGCCAGCAGCCAAGTCCCAGGGGTCGGTACCGGGGAGCTGTTTTTT. Translating gives CASSQVPGVGTGELFF.

The gene calls are TRBV2 and TRBJ1-2; the match to TRBD1 covers 9 bases. This CDR3 has 15 residues. V shed 2 bases, J shed 4 bases, and the junction held 5 bases outside the gene matches. Germline V lookup: CDR1 SNHLY, CDR2 FYNNEI. CDR3: CASSETRQGGYGYTF. CDR3 bases: TGTGCCAGCAGTGAAACAAGACAGGGGGGCTATGGCTACACCTTC.

The V gene is TRBV10-3, the J gene TRBJ2-4; no clear D. Germline V gene data show CDR1 as ENHRY and CDR2 as SYGVKD. The CDR3 sequence is 15 residues long. V lost 3 bases and J lost 0, with 9 bases in between. The CDR3 spells CAISEGWTAKNIQYF. The CDR3 DNA sequence: TGTGCCATCAGTGAAGGTTGGACAGCCAAAAACATTCAGTACTTC.

This clonotype was recorded a few times. The chain recombines TRBV20-1 with TRBJ2-4, with a weak D call TRBD1 (5 bases). The DNA matches TRBJ2-5 better at its end, which makes the J call doubtful. This CDR3 comprises 13 residues. Germline V gene lookup returns CDR1 DFQATT and CDR2 SNEGSKA (reference sequence). The CDR3: CSASQVPQETQYF. The DNA for the CDR3 is TGCAGTGCTTCACAGGTGCCCCAAGAGACCCAGTACTTC.

This chain connects TRBV9 to TRBJ2-7, with 8 bases that match TRBD2. The junction had 8 bases not matched to a gene; V was cut back by 4 bases and J by 5 bases. CDR1 SGDLS and CDR2 YYNGEE come from the germline V gene. CDR3 length: 14 residues. The CDR3: CASSSGTRWDEQYF. In nucleotides, the CDR3 is TGTGCCAGCAGCTCGGGGACTAGATGGGACGAGCAGTACTTC.

The chain joins TRBV7-6 to TRBJ2-1, with no clear D. The CDR3 sequence is 15 residues long. The V gene's germline CDR1 is SGHVS and CDR2 FNYEAQ. The V end lost 5 bases, the J end lost 0 bases, and 11 bases lay between the germline ends. The CDR3: CASSPRARSYNEQFF. The CDR3 DNA reads as TGTGCCAGCAGCCCTCGTGCCCGCTCCTACAATGAGCAGTTCTTC.

V usage is TRBV28 and J usage is TRBJ2-1; 8 bases fit TRBD2. With V trimmed by 5 bases and J by 0 bases, 6 bases remained unmatched. This CDR3 is 16 amino acids long. Germline CDR1 reads MDHEN; CDR2 reads SYDVKM. CDR3 nucleotide sequence: TGTGCCAGCAGTGGAACTAGCGGCTACTCCTACAATGAGCAGTTCTTC. Translated, it gives CASSGTSGYSYNEQFF.

This clonotype was counted between two and nine times. The rearrangement uses TRBV27 and TRBJ1-5; D is unresolved. Per germline, CDR1 MNHEY and CDR2 SMNVEV (reference sequence). Trimming removed 6 bases from V and 4 bases from J, with 10 bases in between. The CDR3 contains 13 residues. The CDR3 is CASRRSLNQPQHF. CDR3 sequence (DNA): TGTGCCAGCAGGCGCAGCTTAAATCAGCCCCAGCATTTT.

This chain joins TRBV4-3 and TRBJ1-4; D is uncertain. The germline V gene encodes CDR1 LGHNA and CDR2 YSLEER. The CDR3 extends over 14 amino acids. Trimming left V 0 bases short and J 8 bases short, with 10 bases between. DNA for the CDR3: TGCGCCAGCAGCCAAGAAGGGTGGCAGGAAAAACTGTTTTTT. Its translation: CASSQEGWQEKLFF.

This clonotype was observed a handful of times. The J gene is TRBJ2-1, the V gene TRBV5-6; D may be TRBD2 (5 bases). Germline V gene sequence: CDR1 SGHDT, CDR2 YYEEEE. The V gene lost 1 base and the J gene lost 2 bases, with 10 bases spanning the gap. The CDR3 totals 15 residues. The CDR3 is CASSLYGAAYNEQFF. In DNA, the CDR3 is TGTGCCAGCAGCTTGTATGGAGCGGCCTACAATGAGCAGTTCTTC.

The V and J genes are TRBV20-1 and TRBJ2-5, with TRBD1 matching 7 bases. The J call is uncertain, as TRBJ2-7 better fits the DNA end. This CDR3 spans 16 amino acids. Germline values: CDR1 DFQATT, CDR2 SNEGSKA (reference sequence). Written as DNA, the CDR3 is TGCAGTGCCGAAACCAGGACAGGACAAGGGTTGGGCGAGCAGTACTTC. It codes for CSAETRTGQGLGEQYF.

This clonotype was detected a few times. The genes are TRBV5-1 and TRBJ2-7; 9 bases are a match to TRBD1. Germline V lookup: CDR1 SGHRS, CDR2 YFSETQ. The V and J ends lost 1 base and 1 base, in that order; junction bases with no gene match: 6. The CDR3 extends over 16 amino acids. In DNA, the CDR3 is TGCGCCAGCAGCTTGTCTCCGGGACAGGGATCCTACGAGCAGTACTTC. Translation: CASSLSPGQGSYEQYF.